This T cell receptor (beta chain) was sequenced in a study of Tregs in tolerant kidney transplant recipients. Study-level information: Recipients received nonmyeloablative bone marrow transplants from related graft donors, with transient mixed chimerism.

Unstimulated Tregs (CD4+CD25+CD127-) and CD4+CD25- non-Tregs were sorted from PBMCs. This clone appeared once. V dropped 7 bases and J dropped 4 bases, with 13 bases sitting between them. Germline CDR1 is LNHDA and CDR2 is SQIVND (reference sequence). This CDR3 is built from 13 residues. Sequenced by immunoSEQ multiplex PCR; TCRdb stores in-frame clones only, minus some. The data show tens of thousands of clones, approximately 88% seen once. The sample in question was CD4+ T cells from blood, obtained before the transplant. The TCR sequence derives from a human donor who received a combined kidney and bone marrow transplant. The chain uses TRBV19 and TRBJ1-2; possibly TRBD1 for D (5 bases). The CDR3 DNA follows: TGTGCCAGTACCCAGGGTTCTTCCTATGGCTACACCTTC. Encoded protein: CASTQGSSYGYTF.